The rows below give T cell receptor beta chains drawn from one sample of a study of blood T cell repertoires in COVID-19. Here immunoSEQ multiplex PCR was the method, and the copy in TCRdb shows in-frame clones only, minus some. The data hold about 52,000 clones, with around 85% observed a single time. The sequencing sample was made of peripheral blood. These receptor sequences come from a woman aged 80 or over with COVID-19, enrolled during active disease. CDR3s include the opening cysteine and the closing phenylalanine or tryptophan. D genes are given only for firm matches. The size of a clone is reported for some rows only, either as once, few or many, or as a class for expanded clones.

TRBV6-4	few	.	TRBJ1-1	CASSDEEGAEAFF	TGTGCCAGCAGTGACGAAGAAGGGGCTGAAGCTTTCTTT
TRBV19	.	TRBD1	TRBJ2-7	CASSAGTGAGSEF	TGTGCCAGTAGTGCGGGGACAGGGGCCGGCTCAGAATTC
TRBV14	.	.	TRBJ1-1	CASSQPPSAAFF	TGTGCCAGCAGCCAACCACCCTCAGCGGCTTTCTTT
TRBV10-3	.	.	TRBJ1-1	CAINPGVNTEAFF	TGTGCCATCAATCCAGGCGTGAACACTGAAGCTTTCTTT
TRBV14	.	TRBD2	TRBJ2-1	CASSQKTSGPGNEQFF	TGTGCCAGCAGCCAAAAGACTAGCGGACCCGGGAATGAGCAGTTCTTC
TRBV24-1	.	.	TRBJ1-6	CATGVVVSYNSPLHF	TGTGCCACAGGAGTTGTGGTCTCCTATAATTCACCCCTCCACTTT
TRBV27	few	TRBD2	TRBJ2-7	CASSLQRGSYEQYF	TGTGCCAGCAGTTTGCAGCGGGGGTCCTACGAGCAGTACTTC
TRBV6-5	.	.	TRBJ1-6	CASSYSRINSPLHF	TGTGCCAGCAGTTACTCGCGGATAAATTCACCCCTCCACTTT
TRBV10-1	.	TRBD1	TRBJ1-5	CASSRDRASPQHF	TGCGCCAGCAGTCGTGACAGGGCCTCGCCCCAGCATTTT
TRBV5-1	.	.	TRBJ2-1	CASSLVQSGYAEQFF	TGCGCCAGCAGCTTGGTTCAGAGCGGGTACGCTGAGCAGTTCTTC
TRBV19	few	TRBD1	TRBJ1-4	CASSLQGAREKLFF	TGTGCCAGTAGCCTACAGGGGGCACGGGAAAAACTGTTTTTT
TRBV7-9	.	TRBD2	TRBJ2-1	CASSLLGTSGRGNEQFF	TGTGCCAGCAGCTTACTAGGGACTAGCGGGAGGGGCAATGAGCAGTTCTTC
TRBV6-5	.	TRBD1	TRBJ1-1	CASRRTGANTEAFF	TGTGCCAGCAGAAGGACAGGGGCGAACACTGAAGCTTTCTTT
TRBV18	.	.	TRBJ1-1	CASSPGQNTEAFF	TGTGCCAGCTCACCGGGGCAGAACACTGAAGCTTTCTTT
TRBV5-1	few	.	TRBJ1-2	CASSLRDNQGYTF	TGCGCCAGCAGCCTCCGGGACAATCAAGGCTACACCTTC
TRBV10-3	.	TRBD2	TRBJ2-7	CAISESVREGEQYF	TGTGCCATCAGTGAGTCTGTTCGGGAGGGGGAGCAGTACTTC
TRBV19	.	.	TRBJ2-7	CASSIGAGGRYEQYF	TGTGCCAGTAGTATCGGTGCGGGCGGGCGGTACGAGCAGTACTTC
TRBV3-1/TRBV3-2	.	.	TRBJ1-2	CASSPYAGVSDYGYTF	TGTGCCAGCAGCCCTTACGCAGGGGTTTCCGACTATGGCTACACCTTC
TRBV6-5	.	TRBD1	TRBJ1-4	CASRTTGSNEKLFF	TGTGCCAGCAGGACGACAGGGTCTAATGAAAAACTGTTTTTT
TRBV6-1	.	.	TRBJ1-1	CASSDAGGRNTEAFF	TGTGCCAGCAGTGACGCGGGGGGACGGAACACTGAAGCTTTCTTT
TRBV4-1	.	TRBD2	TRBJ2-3	CASSQGSSGTDTQYF	TGCGCCAGCAGCCAAGGTTCTAGCGGGACGGATACGCAGTATTTT
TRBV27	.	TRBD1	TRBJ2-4	CASRLRQGRILGNIQYF	TGTGCCAGCAGACTGAGACAGGGTCGAATTTTGGGGAACATTCAGTACTTC
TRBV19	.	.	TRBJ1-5	CATKTNSNQPQHF	TGTGCCACCAAGACAAATAGCAATCAGCCCCAGCATTTT
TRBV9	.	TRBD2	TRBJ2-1	CASSPRPGLAEAIPSYNEQFF	TGTGCCAGCAGCCCCAGACCGGGACTAGCGGAGGCGATACCCTCCTACAATGAGCAGTTCTTC
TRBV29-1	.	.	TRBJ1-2	CSVSSRTANYGYTF	TGCAGCGTCTCTTCTAGGACAGCTAACTATGGCTACACCTTC
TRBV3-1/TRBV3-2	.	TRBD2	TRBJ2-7	CASSRLAGGYREQYF	TGTGCCAGCAGCCGTCTAGCGGGGGGTTATAGGGAGCAGTACTTC
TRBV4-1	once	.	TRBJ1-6	CASSQEDPRVRNSPLHF	TGCGCCAGCAGCCAAGAAGACCCCAGGGTAAGAAATTCACCCCTCCACTTT
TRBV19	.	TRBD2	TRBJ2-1	CASKASGEYNEQFF	TGTGCCAGTAAAGCCAGCGGGGAATACAATGAGCAGTTCTTC
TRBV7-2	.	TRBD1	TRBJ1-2	CASSLVTGVDGYTF	TGTGCCAGCAGCTTAGTAACAGGGGTCGATGGCTACACCTTC
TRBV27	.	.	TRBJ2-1	CASSRQLRGDEQFF	TGTGCCAGCAGTCGACAGTTAAGGGGCGATGAGCAGTTCTTC
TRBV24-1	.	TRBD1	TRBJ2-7	CATGDSLNEQYF	TGTGCCACCGGGGACAGTTTGAACGAGCAGTACTTC
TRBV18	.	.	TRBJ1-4	CASSPREVGEKLFF	TGTGCCAGCTCACCGAGGGAGGTGGGTGAAAAACTGTTTTTT
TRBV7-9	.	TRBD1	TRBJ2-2	CASSDPRQGPGELFF	TGTGCCAGCAGCGACCCCAGACAGGGCCCCGGGGAGCTGTTTTTT
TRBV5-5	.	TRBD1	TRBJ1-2	CASSFFLSGQGVYGYTF	TGTGCCAGCAGCTTTTTTCTTTCGGGACAGGGGGTCTATGGCTACACCTTC
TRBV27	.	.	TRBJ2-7	CASSLGVGEQYF	TGTGCCAGCAGTCTCGGTGTCGGCGAGCAGTACTTC
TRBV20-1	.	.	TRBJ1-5	CSASGGQPQHF	TGCAGTGCTAGCGGCGGTCAGCCCCAGCATTTT
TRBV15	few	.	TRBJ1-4	CATRKQIATNEKLFF	TGTGCCACCAGGAAACAGATTGCAACTAATGAAAAACTGTTTTTT